A selection of T cell receptor beta chains follows, all from one sample in a study of Ad26.COV2.S vaccination and SARS-CoV-2 variants. Only in-frame clones appear in the TCRdb table, and some are missing; sequencing was by immunoSEQ multiplex PCR. Of 380,000 or so clones listed, about 80% are singletons. This sample comprised peripheral blood, obtained in a trial of Ad26.COV2.S vaccine versus placebo. These receptors were collected from a person aged 18-60 years who received the Ad26.COV2.S COVID-19 vaccine or a placebo. Both conserved end residues are part of each CDR3. Each record gives: CDR3 protein, CDR3 DNA, D gene, V gene, J gene, clone size. The D gene is left open where the match is weak. Size tells how often a clone was seen (once, few, many) or the class of an expanded clone, and some rows leave it out.

CDR3 protein: CASSPRAPMSYF; CDR3 DNA: TGTGCCAGCAGCCCCAGGGCCCCGATGTCGTACTTC; D gene: NA; V gene: TRBV6-2/TRBV6-3; J gene: TRBJ2-4; clone size: NA
CDR3 protein: CASSDRDNEQFF; CDR3 DNA: TGTGCCAGCAGTGACAGGGACAATGAGCAGTTCTTC; D gene: NA; V gene: TRBV6-4; J gene: TRBJ2-1; clone size: NA
CDR3 protein: CASGLSGGGPTQQYF; CDR3 DNA: TGTGCTAGTGGTTTGTCGGGGGGTGGACCAACCCAGCAGTACTTC; D gene: TRBD2; V gene: TRBV12-5; J gene: TRBJ2-7; clone size: NA
CDR3 protein: CASSENTVAEKLFF; CDR3 DNA: TGTGCCAGCAGCGAAAACACAGTGGCCGAAAAACTGTTTTTT; D gene: NA; V gene: TRBV9; J gene: TRBJ1-4; clone size: NA
CDR3 protein: CASSFSQGRVTEAFF; CDR3 DNA: TGTGCCAGCAGTTTTTCACAGGGAAGAGTCACTGAAGCTTTCTTT; D gene: NA; V gene: TRBV7-3; J gene: TRBJ1-1; clone size: NA
CDR3 protein: CASSLRGGGKLFF; CDR3 DNA: TGTGCCAGCAGTTTACGCGGGGGGGGAAAACTGTTTTTT; D gene: NA; V gene: TRBV28; J gene: TRBJ1-4; clone size: medium-sized
CDR3 protein: CASRTDNEKLFF; CDR3 DNA: TGTGCCAGCAGGACCGATAACGAAAAACTGTTTTTT; D gene: NA; V gene: TRBV12-3/TRBV12-4; J gene: TRBJ1-4; clone size: NA
CDR3 protein: CASTQGGGEYEQYF; CDR3 DNA: TGTGCCAGCACTCAAGGGGGAGGGGAATACGAGCAGTACTTC; D gene: NA; V gene: TRBV7-9; J gene: TRBJ2-7; clone size: NA
CDR3 protein: CASSPTGGLGHEQYF; CDR3 DNA: TGTGCCAGCAGTCCCACGGGAGGGCTAGGGCACGAGCAGTACTTC; D gene: TRBD2; V gene: TRBV6-5; J gene: TRBJ2-7; clone size: NA
CDR3 protein: CATSRYRAGANVLTF; CDR3 DNA: TGTGCCACCAGCAGATACAGGGCTGGGGCCAACGTCCTGACTTTC; D gene: NA; V gene: TRBV15; J gene: TRBJ2-6; clone size: NA
CDR3 protein: CASRWTQFSNSEQYF; CDR3 DNA: TGCGCCAGCAGATGGACGCAGTTTTCCAACTCCGAGCAGTACTTC; D gene: NA; V gene: TRBV5-1; J gene: TRBJ2-7; clone size: few
CDR3 protein: CASSGPPVLSPLHF; CDR3 DNA: TGTGCCAGCAGTGGGCCCCCAGTTCTATCACCCCTCCACTTT; D gene: NA; V gene: TRBV25-1; J gene: TRBJ1-6; clone size: NA
CDR3 protein: CASTLRLRPGSYNEQFF; CDR3 DNA: TGTGCCAGCACCTTAAGGTTGAGGCCTGGCTCCTACAATGAGCAGTTCTTC; D gene: NA; V gene: TRBV3-1/TRBV3-2; J gene: TRBJ2-1; clone size: NA
CDR3 protein: CATSDPGRTSGSHEQFF; CDR3 DNA: TGTGCCACCAGTGACCCGGGTCGGACTAGCGGGAGTCATGAGCAGTTCTTC; D gene: TRBD2; V gene: TRBV24-1; J gene: TRBJ2-1; clone size: NA
CDR3 protein: CSVEMGSGTQYF; CDR3 DNA: TGCAGCGTTGAAATGGGTTCGGGTACGCAGTATTTT; D gene: NA; V gene: TRBV29-1; J gene: TRBJ2-3; clone size: NA
CDR3 protein: CASTSQNEKLFF; CDR3 DNA: TGTGCCAGCACCAGTCAGAATGAAAAACTGTTTTTT; D gene: NA; V gene: TRBV7-2; J gene: TRBJ1-4; clone size: NA
CDR3 protein: CASSLLAGVTGNEQFF; CDR3 DNA: TGTGCCAGCAGCTTACTAGCGGGGGTCACCGGGAATGAGCAGTTCTTC; D gene: TRBD2; V gene: TRBV7-3; J gene: TRBJ2-1; clone size: NA
CDR3 protein: CASSSRGKGPDYGYTF; CDR3 DNA: TGTGCCAGCAGCAGTAGGGGAAAGGGCCCCGACTATGGCTACACCTTC; D gene: NA; V gene: TRBV7-6; J gene: TRBJ1-2; clone size: NA
CDR3 protein: CASRGSTGDEQFF; CDR3 DNA: TGTGCCAGTAGGGGATCGACAGGGGATGAGCAGTTCTTC; D gene: TRBD1; V gene: TRBV19; J gene: TRBJ2-1; clone size: NA
CDR3 protein: CASSLEGTETQYF; CDR3 DNA: TGTGCCAGCAGCTTAGAGGGAACTGAGACCCAGTACTTC; D gene: NA; V gene: TRBV11-2; J gene: TRBJ2-5; clone size: NA
CDR3 protein: CASSPQGNTIYF; CDR3 DNA: TGTGCCAGCAGTCCCCAGGGAAACACCATATATTTT; D gene: NA; V gene: TRBV25-1; J gene: TRBJ1-3; clone size: NA
CDR3 protein: CASSVALGNYGYTF; CDR3 DNA: TGTGCCAGCAGCGTAGCCCTCGGTAACTATGGCTACACCTTC; D gene: NA; V gene: TRBV9; J gene: TRBJ1-2; clone size: NA
CDR3 protein: CASSFIRGSPHEQYF; CDR3 DNA: TGTGCCAGCAGCTTCATCCGAGGATCTCCTCACGAGCAGTACTTC; D gene: NA; V gene: TRBV11-2; J gene: TRBJ2-7; clone size: NA
CDR3 protein: CASSGLGVTEAFF; CDR3 DNA: TGTGCCAGCAGCGGCCTGGGGGTCACTGAAGCTTTCTTT; D gene: NA; V gene: TRBV7-6; J gene: TRBJ1-1; clone size: NA
CDR3 protein: CASSLGTGDGGYTF; CDR3 DNA: TGTGCCAGCAGCTTAGGGACAGGGGACGGTGGCTACACCTTC; D gene: TRBD1; V gene: TRBV11-2; J gene: TRBJ1-2; clone size: NA
CDR3 protein: CASSRTAGISGANVLTF; CDR3 DNA: TGTGCCAGTAGTAGAACGGCCGGGATCTCCGGGGCCAACGTCCTGACTTTC; D gene: NA; V gene: TRBV19; J gene: TRBJ2-6; clone size: NA
CDR3 protein: CASSLRTGAAGYTF; CDR3 DNA: TGTGCCAGCAGCCTCCGGACAGGGGCGGCTGGCTACACCTTC; D gene: TRBD1; V gene: TRBV11-1; J gene: TRBJ1-2; clone size: few
CDR3 protein: CASSLGTPASYEQYF; CDR3 DNA: TGTGCCAGCTCACTGGGGACCCCTGCCTCCTACGAGCAGTACTTC; D gene: NA; V gene: TRBV18; J gene: TRBJ2-7; clone size: few
CDR3 protein: CASSQGTGGELADTQYF; CDR3 DNA: TGCGCCAGCAGCCAAGGGACCGGGGGGGAGCTCGCAGATACGCAGTATTTT; D gene: TRBD2; V gene: TRBV4-1; J gene: TRBJ2-3; clone size: NA
CDR3 protein: CASSPTMGTDTQYF; CDR3 DNA: TGTGCCAGCAGCCCTACGATGGGTACAGATACGCAGTATTTT; D gene: NA; V gene: TRBV11-2; J gene: TRBJ2-3; clone size: NA
CDR3 protein: CASRSDPRGTDTQYF; CDR3 DNA: TGCGCCAGCAGATCCGACCCCCGGGGTACAGATACGCAGTATTTT; D gene: NA; V gene: TRBV5-1; J gene: TRBJ2-3; clone size: NA
CDR3 protein: CASSILGGNTEAFF; CDR3 DNA: TGTGCCAGCAGCATCTTAGGCGGAAACACTGAAGCTTTCTTT; D gene: NA; V gene: TRBV6-5; J gene: TRBJ1-1; clone size: NA
CDR3 protein: CASSYEGGSPLHF; CDR3 DNA: TGTGCCAGCAGTTACGAGGGTGGCTCACCCCTCCACTTT; D gene: NA; V gene: TRBV6-5; J gene: TRBJ1-6; clone size: once
CDR3 protein: CASRLASRGHTEAFF; CDR3 DNA: TGCGCCAGCAGACTCGCGTCGCGGGGGCACACTGAAGCTTTCTTT; D gene: NA; V gene: TRBV5-1; J gene: TRBJ1-1; clone size: NA
CDR3 protein: CASSQAPVPVGFGANVLTF; CDR3 DNA: TGCGCCAGCAGCCAAGCCCCGGTTCCTGTAGGGTTCGGGGCCAACGTCCTGACTTTC; D gene: NA; V gene: TRBV4-1; J gene: TRBJ2-6; clone size: NA
CDR3 protein: CASSWTGIRKNIQYF; CDR3 DNA: TGTGCCAGCAGCTGGACAGGGATTCGCAAAAACATTCAGTACTTC; D gene: TRBD1; V gene: TRBV5-8; J gene: TRBJ2-4; clone size: once
CDR3 protein: CSVESAPQYF; CDR3 DNA: TGCAGCGTTGAGAGCGCCCCCCAGTATTTT; D gene: NA; V gene: TRBV29-1; J gene: TRBJ2-3; clone size: NA
CDR3 protein: CASSIGTGVGAEQYF; CDR3 DNA: TGTGCCAGTAGTATCGGGACAGGGGTAGGTGCCGAGCAGTACTTC; D gene: TRBD1; V gene: TRBV19; J gene: TRBJ2-7; clone size: NA
CDR3 protein: CASSQGPLTPYEQYF; CDR3 DNA: TGCGCCAGCAGCCAAGGACCCTTGACACCCTACGAGCAGTACTTC; D gene: NA; V gene: TRBV4-1; J gene: TRBJ2-7; clone size: NA
CDR3 protein: CASSFGHPSSYNSPLHF; CDR3 DNA: TGCGCCAGCAGTTTCGGACACCCGAGCTCCTATAATTCACCCCTCCACTTT; D gene: NA; V gene: TRBV5-1; J gene: TRBJ1-6; clone size: NA
CDR3 protein: CASSLSGWSRGMAYEQYF; CDR3 DNA: TGTGCCAGCAGCTTAAGTGGGTGGTCCCGAGGTATGGCCTACGAGCAGTACTTC; D gene: NA; V gene: TRBV11-2; J gene: TRBJ2-7; clone size: NA
CDR3 protein: CASSYLGTNEKLFF; CDR3 DNA: TGTGCCAGCAGCTACTTGGGAACTAATGAAAAACTGTTTTTT; D gene: NA; V gene: TRBV11-2; J gene: TRBJ1-4; clone size: NA
CDR3 protein: CASSPGQSSYNEQFF; CDR3 DNA: TGCGCCAGCAGCCCGGGACAGAGCTCCTACAATGAGCAGTTCTTC; D gene: TRBD1; V gene: TRBV5-1; J gene: TRBJ2-1; clone size: NA
CDR3 protein: CASSPPDGIRPQHF; CDR3 DNA: TGTGCCAGCTCACCACCGGACGGAATAAGGCCCCAGCATTTT; D gene: NA; V gene: TRBV18; J gene: TRBJ1-5; clone size: once
CDR3 protein: CASSLVGREGYGYTF; CDR3 DNA: TGTGCCAGCAGCCTGGTAGGCCGAGAGGGCTATGGCTACACCTTC; D gene: NA; V gene: TRBV14; J gene: TRBJ1-2; clone size: NA
CDR3 protein: CASSLGTGGSLYYGYTF; CDR3 DNA: TGTGCCAGCAGTCTCGGGACAGGGGGTTCCCTCTACTATGGCTACACCTTC; D gene: TRBD1; V gene: TRBV27; J gene: TRBJ1-2; clone size: NA
CDR3 protein: CATSRDGQETQYF; CDR3 DNA: TGTGCCACCAGCAGAGATGGCCAAGAGACCCAGTACTTC; D gene: NA; V gene: TRBV15; J gene: TRBJ2-5; clone size: NA